This T cell receptor beta chain was retrieved from a study of CXCR3-negative and CXCR3-positive naive CD8 T cells. Study-wide findings and caveats: Comparably high diversity was seen in both naive subsets, and much lower diversity in memory CD8+ cells. After cryopreservation, expression of CXCR3 was partially reduced, and most assays were run with fresh PBMCs.

UMI-labeled 5' RACE TRB cDNA libraries were prepared from the cells. TCRdb reprocessed the 5' RACE reads and reports one entry per CDR3 protein, with no DNA. With under 70,000 distinct CDR3 sequences in the sample, the ten largest clones hold roughly 20%. Germline V gives CDR1 SGHVS, CDR2 FNYEAQ. The CDR3 runs 13 residues. On this clonotype itself: The antigen remains undetermined.

This clonotype was obtained from a human donor in good health. Some clones in this sample may be carry-over from other donors' samples. V is TRBV7-6 and J is TRBJ1-1; absent DNA, TCRdb's TRBD1 call cannot be checked. Sequencing was performed on memory CD8+ T cells from blood. CDR3 loop: CASSMKVWGEAFF.